The clone carrying this T cell receptor beta chain was seen a handful of times. The data belong to a study of shared T cell receptors in the human thymus. Repertoires were generated with immunoSEQ multiplex PCR, while TCRdb's copy carries only in-frame clones and drops some. This sample has hundreds of thousands of clones, with approximately 88% found just once. This CDR3 is 18 amino acids long. Another study also made use of these data, one on human thymus T cells. From that paper: It was healthy Finnish infants having corrective surgery for congenital heart defects who were the donors. Resections that were taken during corrective heart surgery supplied the thymus tissue. Repertoires sampled from thymus and blood appeared biased in V and J gene usage. Thymic repertoires overlap heavily among unrelated individuals, related research has reported.

The chain uses TRBV1 and TRBJ2-4; the DNA was not compared with TRBD2, the D call given in the table. TRBV1 is deemed a pseudogene. This TCR was sampled from a boy less than two years old with a congenital heart defect. Source material: thymocytes. The CDR3 DNA is TGCACCAGCAGCCGTAGCGGGAGTGGGGCCCTAGGCAAAAACATTCAGTACTTC. It yields the protein CTSSRSGSGALGKNIQYF.